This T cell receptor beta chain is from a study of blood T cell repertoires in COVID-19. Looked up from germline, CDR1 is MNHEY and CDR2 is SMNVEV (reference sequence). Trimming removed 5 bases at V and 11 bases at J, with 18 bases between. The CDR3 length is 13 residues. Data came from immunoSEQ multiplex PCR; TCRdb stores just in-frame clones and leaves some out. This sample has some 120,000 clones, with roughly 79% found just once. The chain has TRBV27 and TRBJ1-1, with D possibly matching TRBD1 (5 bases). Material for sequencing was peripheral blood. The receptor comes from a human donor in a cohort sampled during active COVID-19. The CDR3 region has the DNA TGTGCCAGCAGTAGATTTGACACGACAGACGCTTTCTTT. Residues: CASSRFDTTDAFF.